This T cell receptor beta chain appears in the sequencing data of a study of T cell responses to AZD1222 COVID-19 vaccine. TCRdb's table, derived via immunoSEQ multiplex PCR, lists solely in-frame clones and lacks some. The sample contains 120,000 or so clones, 70% to 90% of which appear only once. Findings of the study overall: Vaccine-associated CD4 TCRs spanned spike, dominant at 160-218 and 743-854. Clonal diversity was possibly underestimated, and white British individuals and females predominated among donors. At baseline, seropositivity was found in only 6 or 7 AZD1222 recipients.

The CDR3 covers 14 residues. Germline V lookup: CDR1 GTSNPN, CDR2 SVGIG (reference sequence). V was shortened by 2 bases and J by 1 base, with 11 bases between the two germline ends. This clone showed up just once. The antigen remains undetermined. The source was peripheral blood, collected on day 0 of AZD1222 vaccination. The rearrangement uses TRBV30 and TRBJ1-1; the D gene is possibly TRBD1 (5 bases). This TCR came from an adult in good health. CDR3: CAWSHGGENTEAFF. The CDR3 DNA reads TGTGCCTGGAGTCATGGGGGGGAGAACACTGAAGCTTTCTTT. The whole variable domain, filled in from reference TRBV30 and TRBJ1-1, reads SQTIHQWPATLVQPVGSPLSLECTVEGTSNPNLYWYRQAAGRGLQLLFYSVGIGQISSEVPQNLSASRPQDRQFILSSKKLLLSDSGFYLCAWSHGGENTEAFFGQGTRLTVV.